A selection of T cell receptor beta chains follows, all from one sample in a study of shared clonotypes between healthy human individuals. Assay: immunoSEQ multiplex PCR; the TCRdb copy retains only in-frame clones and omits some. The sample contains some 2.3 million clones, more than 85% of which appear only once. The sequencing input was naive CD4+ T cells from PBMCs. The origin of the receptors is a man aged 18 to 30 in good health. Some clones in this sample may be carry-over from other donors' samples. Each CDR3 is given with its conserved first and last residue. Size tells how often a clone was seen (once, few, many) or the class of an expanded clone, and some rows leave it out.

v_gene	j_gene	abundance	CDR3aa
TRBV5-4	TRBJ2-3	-	CASSFPSGSRNTQYF
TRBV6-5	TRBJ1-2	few	CASSYEQYYGYTF
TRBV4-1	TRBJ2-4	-	CASSHPAKNIQYF
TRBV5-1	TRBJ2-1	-	CASSLGGLGNEQFF
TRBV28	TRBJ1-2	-	CASRPRTYYGYTF
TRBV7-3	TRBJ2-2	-	CASLQGNTGELFF
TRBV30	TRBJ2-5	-	CAWGGTVQETQYF
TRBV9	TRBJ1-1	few	CASSVALQGTEAFF
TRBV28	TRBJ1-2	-	CATISGSQGNYGYTF
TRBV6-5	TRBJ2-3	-	CASSFGSHDSTDTQYF
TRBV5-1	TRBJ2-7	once	CASSLAAGVGYEQYF
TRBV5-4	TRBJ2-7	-	CASSLGLADTYEQYF
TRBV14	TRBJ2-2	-	CASGRDLTGELFF
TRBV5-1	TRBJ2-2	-	CASTMRQGHDDTGELFF
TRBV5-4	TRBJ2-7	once	CASSWVGAYEQYF
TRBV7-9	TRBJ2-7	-	CASSLGLPSSYEQYF
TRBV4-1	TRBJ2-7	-	CASSQADLRGGEQYF
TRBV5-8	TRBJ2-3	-	CASSLVGQGTDTQYF